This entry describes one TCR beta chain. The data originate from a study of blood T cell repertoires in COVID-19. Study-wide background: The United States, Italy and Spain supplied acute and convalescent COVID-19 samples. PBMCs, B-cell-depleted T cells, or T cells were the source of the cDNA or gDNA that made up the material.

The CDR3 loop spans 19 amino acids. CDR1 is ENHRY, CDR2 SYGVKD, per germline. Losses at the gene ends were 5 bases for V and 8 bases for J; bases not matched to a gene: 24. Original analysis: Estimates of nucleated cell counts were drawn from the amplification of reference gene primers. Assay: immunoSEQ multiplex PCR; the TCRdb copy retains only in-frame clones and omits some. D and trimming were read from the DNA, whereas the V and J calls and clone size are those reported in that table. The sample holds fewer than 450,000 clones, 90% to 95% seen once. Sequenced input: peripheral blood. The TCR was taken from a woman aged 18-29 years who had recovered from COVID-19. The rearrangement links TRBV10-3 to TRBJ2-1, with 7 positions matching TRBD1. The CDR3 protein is CAISPNRDSETLTPHEQFF. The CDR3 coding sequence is TGTGCCATCAGTCCGAACCGGGACAGTGAAACCCTCACACCACATGAGCAGTTCTTC.